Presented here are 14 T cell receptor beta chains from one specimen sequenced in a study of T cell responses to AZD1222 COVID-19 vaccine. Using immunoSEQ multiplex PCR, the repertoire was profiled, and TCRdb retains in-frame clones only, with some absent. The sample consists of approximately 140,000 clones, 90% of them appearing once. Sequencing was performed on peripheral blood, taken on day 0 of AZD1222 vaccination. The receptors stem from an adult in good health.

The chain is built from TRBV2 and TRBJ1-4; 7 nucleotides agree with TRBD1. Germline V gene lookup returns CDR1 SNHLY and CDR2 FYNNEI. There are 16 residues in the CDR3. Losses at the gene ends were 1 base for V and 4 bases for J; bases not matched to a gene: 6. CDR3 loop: CASSEDEGQYNEKLFF. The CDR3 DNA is TGTGCCAGCAGTGAAGATGAGGGACAGTATAATGAAAAACTGTTTTTT.

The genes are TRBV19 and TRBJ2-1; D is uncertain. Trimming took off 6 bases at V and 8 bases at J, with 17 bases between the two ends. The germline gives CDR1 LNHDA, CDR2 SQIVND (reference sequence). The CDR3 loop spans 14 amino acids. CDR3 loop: CASSITTRFYEQFF. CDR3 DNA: TGTGCCAGTAGCATAACCACTCGCTTTTATGAGCAGTTCTTC.

CDR3 in amino acids: CASSSDGAQGQLNYGYTF. In DNA form, the CDR3 reads TGTGCCAGCAGCTCCGACGGCGCCCAGGGACAGCTTAACTATGGCTACACCTTC. This chain joins TRBV16 and TRBJ1-2; 7 bases align to TRBD1. The junction had 16 bases not matched to a gene; V was cut back by 5 bases and J by 1 base. The CDR3 loop spans 18 amino acids. Germline assignment: CDR1 KGHSY and CDR2 FQNENV.

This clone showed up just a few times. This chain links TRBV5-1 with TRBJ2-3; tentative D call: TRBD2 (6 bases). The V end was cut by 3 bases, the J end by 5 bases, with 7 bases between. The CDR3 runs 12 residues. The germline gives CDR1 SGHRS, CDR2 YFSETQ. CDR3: CASSSGLDTQYF. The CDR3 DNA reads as TGCGCCAGCAGCTCGGGACTAGATACGCAGTATTTT.

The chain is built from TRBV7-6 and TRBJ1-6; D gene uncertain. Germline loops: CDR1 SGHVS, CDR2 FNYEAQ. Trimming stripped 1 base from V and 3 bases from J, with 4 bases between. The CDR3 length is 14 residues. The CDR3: CASSLDGYNSPLHF. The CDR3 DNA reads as TGTGCCAGCAGCTTAGACGGCTATAATTCACCCCTCCACTTT.

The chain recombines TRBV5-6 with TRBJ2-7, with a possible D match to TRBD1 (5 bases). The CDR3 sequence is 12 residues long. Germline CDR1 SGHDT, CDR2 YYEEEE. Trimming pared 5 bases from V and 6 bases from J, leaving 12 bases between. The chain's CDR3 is CASRLTGVEQYF. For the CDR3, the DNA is TGTGCCAGCAGACTCACAGGCGTCGAGCAGTACTTC.

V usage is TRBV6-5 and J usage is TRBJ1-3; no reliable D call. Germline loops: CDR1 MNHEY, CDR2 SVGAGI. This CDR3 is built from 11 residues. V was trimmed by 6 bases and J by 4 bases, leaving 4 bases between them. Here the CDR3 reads CASRSGNTIYF. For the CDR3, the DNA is TGTGCCAGCAGGTCCGGAAACACCATATATTTT.

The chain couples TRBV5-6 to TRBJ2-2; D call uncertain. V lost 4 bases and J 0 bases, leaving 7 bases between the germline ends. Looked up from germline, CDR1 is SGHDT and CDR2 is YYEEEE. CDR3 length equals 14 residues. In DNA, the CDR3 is TGTGCCAGCAGCCGGCCGCCGAACACCGGGGAGCTGTTTTTT. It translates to CASSRPPNTGELFF. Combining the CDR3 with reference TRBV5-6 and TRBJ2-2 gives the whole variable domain DAGVTQSPTHLIKTRGQQVTLRCSPKSGHDTVSWYQQALGQGPQFIFQYYEEEERQRGNFPDRFSGHQFPNYSSELNVNALLLGDSALYLCASSRPPNTGELFFGEGSRLTVL.

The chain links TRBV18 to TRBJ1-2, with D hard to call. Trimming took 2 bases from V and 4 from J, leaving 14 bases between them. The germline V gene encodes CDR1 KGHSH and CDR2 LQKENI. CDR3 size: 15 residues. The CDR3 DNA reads TGTGCCAGCTCACCAGACCGGACGGTAGGCTATGGCTACACCTTC. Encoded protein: CASSPDRTVGYGYTF.

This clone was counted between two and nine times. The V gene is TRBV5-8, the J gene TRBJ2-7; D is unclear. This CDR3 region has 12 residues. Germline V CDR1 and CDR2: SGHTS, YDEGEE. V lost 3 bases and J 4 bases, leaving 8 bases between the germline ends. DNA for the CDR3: TGTGCCAGCAGCTCCACTCCTTACGAGCAGTACTTC. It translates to CASSSTPYEQYF.

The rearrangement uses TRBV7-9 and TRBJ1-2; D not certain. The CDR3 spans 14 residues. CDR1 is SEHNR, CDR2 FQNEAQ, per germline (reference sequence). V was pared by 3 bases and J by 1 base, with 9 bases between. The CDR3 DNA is TGTGCCAGCAGCTTGCTGGAGCGTAACTATGGCTACACCTTC. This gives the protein CASSLLERNYGYTF. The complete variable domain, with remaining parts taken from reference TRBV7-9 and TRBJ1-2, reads DTGVSQNPRHKITKRGQNVTFRCDPISEHNRLYWYRQTLGQGPEFLTYFQNEAQLEKSRLLSDRFSAERPKGSFSTLEIQRTEQGDSAMYLCASSLLERNYGYTFGSGTRLTVV.

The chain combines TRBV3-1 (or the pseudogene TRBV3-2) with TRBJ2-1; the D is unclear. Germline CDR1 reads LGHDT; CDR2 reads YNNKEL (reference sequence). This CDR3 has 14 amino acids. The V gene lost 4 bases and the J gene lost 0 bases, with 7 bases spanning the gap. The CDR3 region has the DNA TGTGCCAGCAGCCTATTGGGCTCCTACAATGAGCAGTTCTTC. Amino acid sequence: CASSLLGSYNEQFF.

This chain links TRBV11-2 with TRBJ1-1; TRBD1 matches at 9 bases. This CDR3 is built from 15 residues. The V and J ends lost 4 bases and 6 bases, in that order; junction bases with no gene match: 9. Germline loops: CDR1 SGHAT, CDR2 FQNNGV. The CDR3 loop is CASSSATGGNAEAFF. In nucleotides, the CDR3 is TGTGCCAGCAGCTCCGCGACAGGGGGTAACGCTGAAGCTTTCTTT.

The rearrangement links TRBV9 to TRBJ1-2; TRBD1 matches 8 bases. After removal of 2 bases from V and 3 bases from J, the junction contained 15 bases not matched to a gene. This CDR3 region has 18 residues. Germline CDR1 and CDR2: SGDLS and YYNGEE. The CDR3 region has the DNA TGTGCCAGCAGCGTCAACCCGGGACAGGCCAAAGTGGACTATGGCTACACCTTC. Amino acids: CASSVNPGQAKVDYGYTF. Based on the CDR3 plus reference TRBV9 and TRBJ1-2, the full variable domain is DSGVTQTPKHLITATGQRVTLRCSPRSGDLSVYWYQQSLDQGLQFLIQYYNGEERAKGNILERFSAQQFPDLHSELNLSSLELGDSALYFCASSVNPGQAKVDYGYTFGSGTRLTVV.